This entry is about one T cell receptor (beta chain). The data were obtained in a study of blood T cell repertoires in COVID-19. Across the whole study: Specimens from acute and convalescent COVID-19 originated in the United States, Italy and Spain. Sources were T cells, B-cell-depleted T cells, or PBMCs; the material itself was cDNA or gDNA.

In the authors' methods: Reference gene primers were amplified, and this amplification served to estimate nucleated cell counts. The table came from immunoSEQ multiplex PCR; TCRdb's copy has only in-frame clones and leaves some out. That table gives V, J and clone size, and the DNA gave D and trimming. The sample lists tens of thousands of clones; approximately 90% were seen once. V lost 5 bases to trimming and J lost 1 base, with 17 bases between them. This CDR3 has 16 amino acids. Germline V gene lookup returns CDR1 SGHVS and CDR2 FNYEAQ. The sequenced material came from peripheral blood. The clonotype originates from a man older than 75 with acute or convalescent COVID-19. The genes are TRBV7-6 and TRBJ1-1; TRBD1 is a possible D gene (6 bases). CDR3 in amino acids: CASSMGQTLTNTEAFF. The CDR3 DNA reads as TGTGCCAGCAGCATGGGACAAACCCTCACGAACACTGAAGCTTTCTTT. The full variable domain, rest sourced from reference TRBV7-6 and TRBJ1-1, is GAGVSQSPRYKVTKRGQDVALRCDPISGHVSLYWYRQALGQGPEFLTYFNYEAQQDKSGLPNDRFSAERPEGSISTLTIQRTEQRDSAMYRCASSMGQTLTNTEAFFGQGTRLTVV.